In this sample, the clone carrying this T cell receptor beta chain turned up a few times. The antigen is not known. This entry comes from a study of T cell responses to AZD1222 COVID-19 vaccine. Study-level points and caveats: Nearly half of unique spike-specific TCRs reportedly avoided B.1.351 and B.1.1.7 mutated regions.

CDR3 length equals 14 residues. Germline trimming cut 9 bases from V and 8 bases from J; bases unmatched to any gene: 11. CDR1 MDHEN and CDR2 SYDVKM come from the germline V gene. Clones were sequenced by immunoSEQ multiplex PCR, and TCRdb holds only the in-frame ones, with some missing. The data contain about 130,000 clones, about nine tenths of them seen just once; the ten biggest clones take up 1.3% to 1.5%. Sequencing was performed on peripheral blood, taken on day 0 of AZD1222 vaccination. V gene TRBV28 combines with J gene TRBJ1-4; 8 positions agree with TRBD1. The receptor's source is an adult in good health. CDR3 bases: TGTGCCAGTAGAGACAGGGGAAGTCGGGAAAAACTGTTTTTT. It is translated as CASRDRGSREKLFF.